Reported below is one T cell receptor (beta chain). Its antigen is still unknown. The data belong to a study of T cell responses to AZD1222 COVID-19 vaccine. On the study more broadly: The study pooled second doses at about 4 or about 12 weeks.

V was pared by 6 bases and J by 1 base, with 10 bases between. The V gene's germline CDR1 is KGHSH and CDR2 LQKENI. The CDR3 length is 14 residues. Profiling relied on immunoSEQ multiplex PCR, and the TCRdb table lists in-frame clones only, not all of them. The profile shows some 100,000 clones, approximately 90% of them singletons. Study-wide results and limits: Reportedly, nearly half of unique spike TCRs recognized epitopes outside B.1.351/B.1.1.7 mutations.

The chain uses TRBV18 and TRBJ1-3; the D gene is possibly TRBD1 (5 bases). The clonotype originates from an adult in good health. Sample: peripheral blood, taken on day 0 of AZD1222 vaccination. The CDR3 loop is CASSQQESGNTIYF. In DNA form, the CDR3 reads TGTGCCAGCTCTCAACAGGAATCTGGAAACACCATATATTTT.